The source of this T cell receptor (beta chain) is a study of T cells expressing NK-cell markers. Whole-study context: The study sequenced eight donors, seven HCMV-seropositive and one seronegative.

The CDR3 length is 13 residues. The V gene's germline CDR1 is DFQATT and CDR2 SNEGSKA (reference sequence). Study-wide findings and caveats: It remained uncertain whether the expanded NKG2C+ T cell clones were specific for HCMV antigens. Dominant NKG2C+ clonotypes in roughly 6 donors made up about 1.0-7.0% of CD8+ T cells.

On this clonotype itself: Its antigen is unidentified.

5'RACE template switching with UMIs generated TCR beta cDNA. TCRdb reprocessed the 5' RACE reads and keeps a single row for each CDR3 protein, giving no DNA. The data include about 260,000 distinct CDR3 sequences; the top ten clones carry roughly 0.4%. The clonotype comes from a young man in good health. The chain combines TRBV20-1 with TRBJ2-3; TCRdb's assignment of TRBD2 cannot be checked, as there is no DNA. Sequencing input: blood T cells: a sorted CD56 or NKG2C T cell subset, CD4+ or CD8+ T cells, or bulk PBMC T cells (not recorded which). CDR3 region: CSASSGGTDTQYF.